This TCR beta chain emerged from a study of shared clonotypes between healthy human individuals. Study in general: Each donor contributed plates that comprised three CD4 naive, three CD4 memory, two CD8 naive and one CD8 memory.

CD8 cells classed as naive were CD45RO-negative and positively selected for CCR7, excluding terminally differentiated effector memory CD45RA+ cells. The CDR3 is 15 amino acids. Trimming at V came to 3 bases and at J to 3 bases, leaving 4 bases not matched to a gene. Germline V gives CDR1 LNHDA, CDR2 SQIVND (reference sequence). Some clones are missing from TCRdb's copy, which holds only in-frame ones; the method was immunoSEQ multiplex PCR. The table has some 2 million clones, about 95% seen once. The source material was naive CD8+ T cells sorted from blood. The chain combines TRBV19 with TRBJ1-4; 7 bases map to TRBD1. This sequence originates from a man between 18 and 29 years old in good health. DNA for the CDR3: TGTGCCAGTAGTATGGGGGACAGTCCTAATGAAAAACTGTTTTTT. It yields the protein CASSMGDSPNEKLFF.